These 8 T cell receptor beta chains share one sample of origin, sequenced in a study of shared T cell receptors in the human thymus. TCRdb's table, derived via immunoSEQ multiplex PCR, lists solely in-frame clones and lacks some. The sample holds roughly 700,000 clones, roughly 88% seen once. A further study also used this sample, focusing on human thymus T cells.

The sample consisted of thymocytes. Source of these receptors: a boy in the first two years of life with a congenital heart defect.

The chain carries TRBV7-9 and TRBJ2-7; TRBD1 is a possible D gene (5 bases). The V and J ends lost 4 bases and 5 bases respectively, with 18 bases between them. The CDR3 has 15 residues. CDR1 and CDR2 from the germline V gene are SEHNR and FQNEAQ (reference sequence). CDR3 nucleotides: TGTGCCAGCAGCTCCCAGGGTAGCCAGAGCGACGAGCAGTACTTC. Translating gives CASSSQGSQSDEQYF.

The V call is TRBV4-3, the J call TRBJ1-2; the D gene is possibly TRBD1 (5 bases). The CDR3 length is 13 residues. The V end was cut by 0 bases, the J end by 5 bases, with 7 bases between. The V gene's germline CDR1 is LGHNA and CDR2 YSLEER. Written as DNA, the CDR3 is TGCGCCAGCAGCCAAGAGGGGGGGTATGGCTACACCTTC. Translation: CASSQEGGYGYTF.

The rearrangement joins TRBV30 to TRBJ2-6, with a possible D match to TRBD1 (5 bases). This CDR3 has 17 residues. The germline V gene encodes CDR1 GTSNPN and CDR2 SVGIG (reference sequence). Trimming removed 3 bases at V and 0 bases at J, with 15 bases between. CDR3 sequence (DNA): TGTGCCTGGAGCTTACAGGCCTCTAGCTCTGGGGCCAACGTCCTGACTTTC. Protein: CAWSLQASSSGANVLTF.

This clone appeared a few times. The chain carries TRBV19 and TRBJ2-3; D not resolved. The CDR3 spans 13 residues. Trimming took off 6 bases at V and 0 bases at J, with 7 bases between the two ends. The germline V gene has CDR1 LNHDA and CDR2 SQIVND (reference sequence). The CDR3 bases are TGTGCCAGTAGGGGCCGGAGCACAGATACGCAGTATTTT. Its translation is CASRGRSTDTQYF.

The CDR3 DNA sequence: TGTGCCAGCAGCTTACAGGGGAACTCCTACGAGCAGTACTTC. Its protein is CASSLQGNSYEQYF. V usage is TRBV7-9 and J usage is TRBJ2-7; perhaps TRBD1 as D (6 bases). Germline CDR1 reads SEHNR; CDR2 reads FQNEAQ (reference sequence). V gave up 2 bases and J gave up 0 bases, with 8 bases separating them. The CDR3 sequence is 14 residues long.

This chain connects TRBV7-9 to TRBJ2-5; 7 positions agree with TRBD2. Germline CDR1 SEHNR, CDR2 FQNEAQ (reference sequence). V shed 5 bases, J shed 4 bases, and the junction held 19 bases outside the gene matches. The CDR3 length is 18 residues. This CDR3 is CASSLAPTSLSTPETQYF. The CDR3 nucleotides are TGTGCCAGCAGCCTTGCCCCGACTAGCTTGTCGACACCAGAGACCCAGTACTTC.

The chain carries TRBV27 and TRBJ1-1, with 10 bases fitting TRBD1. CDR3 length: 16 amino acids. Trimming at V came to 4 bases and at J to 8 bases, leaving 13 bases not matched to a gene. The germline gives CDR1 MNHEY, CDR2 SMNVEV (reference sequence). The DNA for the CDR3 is TGTGCCAGCAGTTCCGACAGGGGGCGCGTGTCAGGCGAAGCTTTCTTT. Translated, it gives CASSSDRGRVSGEAFF.

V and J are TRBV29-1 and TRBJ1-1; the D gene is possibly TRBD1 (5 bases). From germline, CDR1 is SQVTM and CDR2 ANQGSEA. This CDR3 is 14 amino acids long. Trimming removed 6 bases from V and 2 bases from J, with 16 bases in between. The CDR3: CSVLCGGGNTEAFF. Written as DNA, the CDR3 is TGCAGCGTCCTCTGCGGGGGGGGTAACACTGAAGCTTTCTTT.